Listed here are 25 T cell receptor beta chains from one sample, sequenced in a study of radiotherapy plus CTLA-4 blockade in lung cancer. Only in-frame clones appear in the TCRdb table, and some are missing; sequencing was by immunoSEQ multiplex PCR. The sample has more than 80,000 clones; about 83% are singletons. Sequencing used peripheral blood, obtained from a patient treated with radiotherapy plus ipilimumab. Receptor source: a human donor with non-small cell lung cancer that progressed on radiotherapy plus ipilimumab. Some clones in this sample may be carry-over from other donors' samples.

The CDR3 sequence: CASSWHRDLWNTEAFF. The CDR3 region has the DNA TGTGCCAGCAGCTGGCATAGGGATTTGTGGAACACTGAAGCTTTCTTT. The chain carries TRBV5-4 and TRBJ1-1; D gene unclear. Germline assignment: CDR1 SGHNT and CDR2 YYREEE (reference sequence). Trimming took 3 bases from V and 1 from J, leaving 16 bases between them. The CDR3 contains 16 residues.

This clone was picked up one time. The chain links TRBV30 to TRBJ1-1, with D possibly matching TRBD1 (6 bases). The CDR3 has 13 amino acids. V lost 4 bases to trimming and J lost 0 bases, with 9 bases between them. Germline V CDR1 and CDR2: GTSNPN, SVGIG (reference sequence). As DNA, the CDR3 is TGTGCCTGGAACAGGGACCTGAACACTGAAGCTTTCTTT. Translation gives CAWNRDLNTEAFF.

This rearrangement joins TRBV7-2 to TRBJ1-1, with D unresolved. CDR1 is SGHTA, CDR2 FQGNSA, per germline. V lost 1 base to trimming and J lost 10 bases, with 16 bases between them. This CDR3 has 14 residues. The CDR3 region has the DNA TGTGCCAGCAGCTTAGTACCGTGGGGATCGGTAGCTTTCTTT. It encodes CASSLVPWGSVAFF.

The chain couples TRBV7-9 to TRBJ2-2, with 9 bases that match TRBD1. Per germline, CDR1 SEHNR and CDR2 FQNEAQ (reference sequence). The CDR3 contains 16 residues. With V trimmed by 8 bases and J by 5 bases, 12 bases remained unmatched. CDR3 residues: CASHPPGQGLTGELFF. As DNA, the CDR3 is TGTGCCAGCCATCCCCCGGGACAGGGTTTAACCGGGGAGCTGTTTTTT.

The rearrangement joins TRBV6-1 to TRBJ1-6; D ambiguous. Between the trimmed V and J ends, which lost 4 bases and 2 bases, there was a span of 9 bases. The CDR3 is 15 residues long. Germline V gene sequence: CDR1 MNHNS, CDR2 SASEGT. CDR3 DNA sequence: TGTGCCAGCAGTGCCGGCAGGACCTATAATTCACCCCTCCACTTT. Its translation is CASSAGRTYNSPLHF.

This rearrangement joins TRBV5-1 to TRBJ1-5; D ambiguous. Germline values: CDR1 SGHRS, CDR2 YFSETQ. V was pared by 0 bases and J by 5 bases, with 12 bases between. The CDR3 extends over 15 amino acids. The CDR3 DNA reads TGCGCCAGCAGCTTGGTCGGAAGTGTGGATCAGCCCCAGCATTTT. As protein: CASSLVGSVDQPQHF. The variable domain in full, with the rest retrieved from reference TRBV5-1 and TRBJ1-5, is KAGVTQTPRYLIKTRGQQVTLSCSPISGHRSVSWYQQTPGQGLQFLFEYFSETQRNKGNFPGRFSGRQFSNSRSEMNVSTLELGDSALYLCASSLVGSVDQPQHFGDGTRLSIL.

The J gene is TRBJ2-7, the V gene TRBV11-2; 7 positions agree with TRBD1. The CDR3 is 15 residues long. The V segment lost 1 base and the J segment 4 bases; nucleotides outside the gene matches: 7. The V gene's germline CDR1 is SGHAT and CDR2 FQNNGV. DNA for the CDR3: TGTGCCAGCAGCTTAGTACAGGGGCCAATGTACGAGCAGTACTTC. It codes for CASSLVQGPMYEQYF.

This rearrangement joins TRBV2 to TRBJ1-3; no clear D gene. The germline V gene has CDR1 SNHLY and CDR2 FYNNEI. Trimming cost V 6 bases and J 0 bases, with 12 bases left between them. This CDR3 is 15 amino acids long. CDR3 sequence reads: CASRPRVRSGNTIYF. The CDR3 DNA follows: TGTGCCAGCAGGCCGAGAGTCCGCTCTGGAAACACCATATATTTT.

This clone was seen more than once but under ten times. The rearrangement links TRBV11-2 to TRBJ2-7, with a tentative D call TRBD1 (6 bases). V lost 6 bases, J lost 0 bases, and 12 bases lay in between. This CDR3 has 14 amino acids. Germline V lookup: CDR1 SGHAT, CDR2 FQNNGV. The CDR3 nucleotides read TGTGCCAGCAGTGAGACAGGCCTCTCCTACGAGCAGTACTTC. Translated: CASSETGLSYEQYF.

The chain couples TRBV9 to TRBJ2-7, with 7 bases that match TRBD2. This CDR3 has 18 amino acids. V was clipped by 2 bases and J by 2 bases; unmatched bases: 16. Germline loops: CDR1 SGDLS, CDR2 YYNGEE. The CDR3 region is CASSVRPTTSGAAYEQYF. The CDR3 region has the DNA TGTGCCAGCAGCGTGAGACCGACCACAAGCGGGGCGGCCTACGAGCAGTACTTC.

This chain joins TRBV9 and TRBJ2-1; D is undetermined. The CDR3 extends over 16 amino acids. Trimming left V 0 bases short and J 2 bases short, with 12 bases between. The germline CDR1 and CDR2 sequences are SGDLS and YYNGEE. For the CDR3, the DNA is TGTGCCAGCAGCGTAGGTCCCCTCCTAGCCTACAATGAGCAGTTCTTC. Its translation is CASSVGPLLAYNEQFF.

The chain is built from TRBV9 and TRBJ1-1, with D uncertain. The germline CDR1 and CDR2 sequences are SGDLS and YYNGEE. The germline V and J ends were trimmed by 0 bases and 4 bases, with 7 bases remaining between them. The CDR3 totals 13 residues. The CDR3 DNA reads TGTGCCAGCAGCGTAGGTCTGATCACTGAAGCTTTCTTT. Translated, it gives CASSVGLITEAFF. Filled out from reference TRBV9 and TRBJ1-1, the complete variable domain reads DSGVTQTPKHLITATGQRVTLRCSPRSGDLSVYWYQQSLDQGLQFLIQYYNGEERAKGNILERFSAQQFPDLHSELNLSSLELGDSALYFCASSVGLITEAFFGQGTRLTVV.

The chain carries TRBV7-2 and TRBJ2-7; 9 bases align to TRBD1. This CDR3 spans 14 amino acids. CDR1 and CDR2 from the germline V gene are SGHTA and FQGNSA. Trimming took 5 bases from V and 5 from J; bases not matched to a gene: 7. The CDR3 bases are TGTGCCAGCAGCCCGGGACAGGGATTCCACGAGCAGTACTTC. Amino acid sequence: CASSPGQGFHEQYF.

This clone was counted between two and nine times. The J gene is TRBJ2-2, the V gene TRBV10-3; no definite D call. V was shortened by 5 bases and J by 1 base, with 2 bases between the two germline ends. The germline V gene encodes CDR1 ENHRY and CDR2 SYGVKD. The CDR3 runs to 12 residues. CDR3 sequence (DNA): TGTGCCATCAGTTGGAACACCGGGGAGCTGTTTTTT. This gives the protein CAISWNTGELFF.

V is TRBV2 and J is TRBJ2-3, with D unresolved. V was shortened by 3 bases and J by 3 bases, with 10 bases between the two germline ends. The V gene's germline CDR1 is SNHLY and CDR2 FYNNEI. CDR3 size: 14 residues. CDR3 region: CASSDSFRTDTQYF. CDR3 sequence (DNA): TGTGCCAGCAGTGATAGTTTTAGGACAGATACGCAGTATTTT.

This chain connects TRBV6-5 to TRBJ1-4, with D tentatively TRBD1 (5 bases). The V end was cut by 0 bases, the J end by 10 bases, with 9 bases between. The CDR3 consists of 13 residues. Germline CDR1 and CDR2: MNHEY and SVGAGI. The CDR3 spells CASSYSTGGKLFF. The CDR3 DNA reads as TGTGCCAGCAGTTACTCGACGGGGGGAAAACTGTTTTTT.

As concerns this clone: At one end, the junction sequence differs from germline, possibly due to a read error. Other DNA variants within this sample encode the same CDR3. The chain joins TRBV5-4 to TRBJ1-1, with 7 nucleotides matching TRBD1. The CDR3 has 14 residues. CDR1 and CDR2 from the germline V gene are SGHNT and YYREEE (reference sequence). The CDR3 is CASSLGTAYTEAFF. DNA for the CDR3: TGTGCCAGCAGCTTAGGGACAGCCTACACTGAAGCCTTCTTT.

The CDR3 DNA sequence: TGTGCCAGTAGTTGGGGCAGCGCCTACGAGCAGTACTTC. Translated, it gives CASSWGSAYEQYF. The chain combines TRBV19 with TRBJ2-7; D may be TRBD1 (5 bases). The CDR3 loop spans 13 amino acids. CDR1 and CDR2 (germline): LNHDA, SQIVND (reference sequence). Deletions cut 5 bases from V and 2 bases from J, with 10 bases between.

The chain uses TRBV5-1 and TRBJ2-3; a possible D gene is TRBD2 (6 bases). V was pared by 7 bases and J by 6 bases, with 15 bases between. The germline V gene has CDR1 SGHRS and CDR2 YFSETQ. CDR3 length equals 13 residues. This CDR3 is CASAVAGWDTQYF. The CDR3 DNA is TGCGCCAGCGCCGTGGCGGGGTGGGATACGCAGTATTTT.

The V and J genes are TRBV7-8 and TRBJ1-2, with no clear D. CDR3 length: 14 amino acids. V dropped 0 bases and J dropped 3 bases, with 8 bases sitting between them. Germline assignment: CDR1 SGHVS and CDR2 FQNEAQ. This CDR3 reads CASSLASGDYGYTF. In DNA, the CDR3 is TGTGCCAGCAGCTTAGCTTCTGGGGACTATGGCTACACCTTC.

This clone was counted once. J is TRBJ1-2 and V is TRBV19; 8 nucleotides agree with TRBD1. Germline CDR1 and CDR2: LNHDA and SQIVND (reference sequence). This CDR3 region has 15 residues. The V and J ends lost 6 bases and 5 bases, in that order; junction bases with no gene match: 11. The CDR3 loop is CASRLGGQAVYGYTF. As DNA, the CDR3 is TGTGCCAGTAGGCTGGGGGGACAGGCGGTTTATGGCTACACCTTC.

This clone was observed a handful of times. The gene calls are TRBV30 and TRBJ1-2, with D hard to call. The germline CDR1 and CDR2 sequences are GTSNPN and SVGIG (reference sequence). The CDR3 has 12 amino acids. Between the trimmed V and J ends, which lost 5 bases and 2 bases, there was a span of 9 bases. Here the CDR3 DNA reads TGTGCCTGGGACGGGATGAACTATGGCTACACCTTC. It translates to CAWDGMNYGYTF.

This sequence joins TRBV2 and TRBJ1-1; a weak D match, TRBD1 (6 bases). V was clipped by 6 bases and J by 5 bases, with 13 bases between them. The CDR3 extends over 13 amino acids. Germline V gene data show CDR1 as SNHLY and CDR2 as FYNNEI. CDR3 residues: CASSRGLGTEAFF. DNA for the CDR3: TGTGCCAGCAGCAGGGGACTGGGGACTGAAGCTTTCTTT.

The genes are TRBV10-3 and TRBJ2-3, with D possibly being TRBD2 (6 bases). The CDR3 is 14 residues long. The V and J ends lost 6 bases and 3 bases respectively, with 13 bases between them. Germline V gives CDR1 ENHRY, CDR2 SYGVKD. CDR3 in amino acids: CAIRETRETDTQYF. As DNA, the CDR3 is TGTGCCATCAGGGAGACTAGGGAGACAGATACGCAGTATTTT.

This chain joins TRBV12-5 and TRBJ1-4, with TRBD1 matching over 12 bases. V shed 5 bases, J shed 7 bases, and the junction held 5 bases outside the gene matches. The CDR3 extends over 15 amino acids. The germline gives CDR1 LGHNT, CDR2 FRNRAP. CDR3 DNA sequence: TGTGCTAGTGGTCCCGGGACAGGGGGCTTTGAAAAACTGTTTTTT. It specifies CASGPGTGGFEKLFF.